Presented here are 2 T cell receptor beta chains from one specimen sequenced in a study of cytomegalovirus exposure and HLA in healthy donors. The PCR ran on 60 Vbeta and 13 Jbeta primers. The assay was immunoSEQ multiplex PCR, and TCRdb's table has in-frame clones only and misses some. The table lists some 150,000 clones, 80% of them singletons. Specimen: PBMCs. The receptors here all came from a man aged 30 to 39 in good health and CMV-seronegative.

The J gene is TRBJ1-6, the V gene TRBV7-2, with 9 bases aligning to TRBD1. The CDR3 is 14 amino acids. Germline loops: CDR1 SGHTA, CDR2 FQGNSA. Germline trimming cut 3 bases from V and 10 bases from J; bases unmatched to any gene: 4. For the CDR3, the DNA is TGTGCCAGCAGCTTCCGGGACAGGGTCTCACCCCTCCACTTT. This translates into CASSFRDRVSPLHF.

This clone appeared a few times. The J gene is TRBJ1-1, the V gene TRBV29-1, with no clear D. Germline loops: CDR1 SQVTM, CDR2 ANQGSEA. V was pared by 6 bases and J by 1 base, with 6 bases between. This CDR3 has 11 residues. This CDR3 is CSVEQNTEAFF. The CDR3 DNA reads TGCAGCGTGGAACAGAACACTGAAGCTTTCTTT.